This note documents a single T cell receptor beta chain sequence. This sample is drawn from a study of blood T cell repertoires in COVID-19. J gave up 5 bases and V 3 bases, and 6 bases lay outside the gene matches. The CDR3 consists of 14 residues. The germline CDR1 and CDR2 sequences are KGHSH and LQKENI. The assay was immunoSEQ multiplex PCR, and TCRdb's table has in-frame clones only and misses some. In the table there are approximately 88,000 clones, about nine tenths of which are singletons. This TCR derives from a woman between 45 and 65 years old in a cohort sampled during active COVID-19. The chain uses TRBV18 and TRBJ2-7; TRBD1 matches 8 bases. The sequenced material came from peripheral blood. CDR3 region: CASSPAAGGDEQYF. The CDR3 bases are TGTGCCAGCTCACCCGCGGCAGGGGGCGACGAGCAGTACTTC.